Presented here are 10 T cell receptor beta chains from one specimen sequenced in a study of blood T cell repertoires in COVID-19. Assay: immunoSEQ multiplex PCR; the TCRdb copy retains only in-frame clones and omits some. This table has fewer than 100,000 clones, about 83% appearing once. The sequenced sample was peripheral blood. These receptors were collected from a human donor in a cohort sampled during active COVID-19.

This chain links TRBV3-1 (or the pseudogene TRBV3-2) with TRBJ2-7, with a weak D call TRBD2 (6 bases). The CDR3 runs to 13 residues. Trimming left V 1 base short and J 7 bases short, with 11 bases between. Germline V lookup: CDR1 LGHDT, CDR2 YNNKEL (reference sequence). The CDR3 loop is CASSQGAGREQYF. CDR3 DNA sequence: TGTGCCAGCAGCCAAGGGGCGGGGCGAGAGCAGTACTTC.

This chain links TRBV5-1 with TRBJ2-3, with 7 bases lining up with TRBD1. The ends lost 0 bases at V and 4 bases at J; junction bases unmatched: 5. This CDR3 has 15 amino acids. CDR1 is SGHRS, CDR2 YFSETQ, per germline. CDR3 region: CASSLGRQGADTQYF. The DNA for the CDR3 is TGCGCCAGCAGCTTGGGGAGACAGGGCGCAGATACGCAGTATTTT.

The chain uses TRBV12-3 or TRBV12-4 and TRBJ2-1; D is uncertain. Trimming cost V 5 bases and J 8 bases, with 7 bases left between them. This CDR3 comprises 11 residues. CDR3: CASSQKYEQFF. The CDR3 DNA follows: TGTGCCAGCAGTCAGAAGTATGAGCAGTTCTTC.

This clone was seen a single time. The CDR3 spells CSVDIRAGGHYEQYF. The CDR3, as DNA: TGCAGCGTTGACATCCGAGCGGGGGGGCACTACGAGCAGTACTTC. The gene calls are TRBV29-1 and TRBJ2-7; 10 bases are a match to TRBD2. This CDR3 region has 15 residues. V gave up 3 bases and J gave up 3 bases; unmatched junction bases: 8. Germline assignment: CDR1 SQVTM and CDR2 ANQGSEA.

The chain recombines TRBV6-5 with TRBJ1-6; D might be TRBD1 (5 bases). Trimming left V 4 bases short and J 9 bases short, with 16 bases between. CDR1 and CDR2 from the germline V gene are MNHEY and SVGAGI. The CDR3 is 15 residues long. CDR3 protein: CASSSIGGNGSPLHF. The CDR3 nucleotides read TGTGCCAGCAGTTCTATCGGGGGTAACGGTTCACCCCTCCACTTT.

This clone was counted only a few times. This chain joins TRBV7-9 and TRBJ1-5; D possibly corresponds to TRBD1 (5 bases). The CDR3 extends over 15 amino acids. CDR1 and CDR2 (germline): SEHNR, FQNEAQ (reference sequence). V gave up 2 bases and J gave up 1 base, with 9 bases separating them. As DNA, the CDR3 is TGTGCCAGCAGCTTACAGGGTTGGAGCAATCAGCCCCAGCATTTT. Translation: CASSLQGWSNQPQHF.

The rearrangement uses TRBV20-1 and TRBJ1-6; weak D call: TRBD1 (5 bases). Germline values: CDR1 DFQATT, CDR2 SNEGSKA (reference sequence). Trimming left V 3 bases short and J 9 bases short, with 15 bases between. The CDR3 contains 14 residues. CDR3 nucleotide sequence: TGCAGTGCTAGTGTGGGGCAAATGAGTTCACCCCTCCACTTT. Translation gives CSASVGQMSSPLHF.

The chain links TRBV18 to TRBJ1-5; 10 nucleotides agree with TRBD1. The CDR3 consists of 17 residues. Per the germline V gene, CDR1 is KGHSH and CDR2 is LQKENI. Trimming removed 2 bases from V and 5 bases from J; junction bases left unmatched: 9. The CDR3 loop is CASSPESGQGPYQPQHF. The CDR3, as DNA: TGTGCCAGCTCACCAGAGTCGGGACAGGGGCCCTATCAGCCCCAGCATTTT.

The J gene is TRBJ1-1, the V gene TRBV6-5; D remains unclear. There are 14 residues in the CDR3. From germline, CDR1 is MNHEY and CDR2 SVGAGI. Trimming shortened V by 4 bases and J by 1 base, and 10 bases separated the two germline ends. The CDR3 DNA follows: TGTGCCAGCAGTTTATCGCGGGAGAACACTGAAGCTTTCTTT. Its translation: CASSLSRENTEAFF.

This chain links TRBV7-2 with TRBJ2-5, with D uncertain. Germline CDR1 is SGHTA and CDR2 is FQGNSA. CDR3 length: 14 amino acids. Deletions cut 2 bases from V and 2 bases from J, with 9 bases between. CDR3 nucleotides: TGTGCCAGCAGCTTAATCGCTAGTCAAGAGACCCAGTACTTC. This sequence encodes CASSLIASQETQYF.